These 31 T cell receptor beta chains were all obtained from the same sample, sequenced in a study of T cell responses to AZD1222 COVID-19 vaccine. Assay used: immunoSEQ multiplex PCR; TCRdb lists only in-frame clones, some missing. The repertoire has some 100,000 clones, roughly nine tenths of them found once; the top ten carry approximately 4.5%. Material: peripheral blood, obtained on day 0 of AZD1222 vaccination. Every receptor here comes from an adult in good health.

The J gene is TRBJ1-2, the V gene TRBV25-1; D gene uncertain. Trimming removed 3 bases from V and 2 bases from J, with 10 bases in between. The germline gives CDR1 MGHDK, CDR2 SYGVNS. The CDR3 spans 14 residues. The CDR3 spells CASSEGIINYGYTF. CDR3 coding DNA: TGTGCCAGCAGTGAGGGAATCATAAACTATGGCTACACCTTC.

This clone was observed a few times. This rearrangement joins TRBV4-2 to TRBJ1-1; D not resolved. V was trimmed by 2 bases and J by 1 base, leaving 11 bases between them. This CDR3 region has 15 residues. Germline CDR1 LGHNA, CDR2 YNFKEQ. The CDR3 DNA sequence: TGTGCCAGCAGCCAACAGTCTCCAGAGAACACTGAAGCTTTCTTT. It specifies CASSQQSPENTEAFF.

This clone was observed once. J is TRBJ2-7 and V is TRBV7-3; possible D gene TRBD2, 5 bases. Looked up from germline, CDR1 is SGHTA and CDR2 is FQGTGA. CDR3 size: 16 residues. V lost 0 bases to trimming and J lost 2 bases, with 14 bases between them. The CDR3 loop is CASSLTGTPGTYEQYF. The CDR3 nucleotides read TGTGCCAGCAGCTTAACTGGAACACCGGGGACCTACGAGCAGTACTTC.

This chain joins TRBV6-5 and TRBJ1-6; TRBD1 matches 9 bases. CDR1 and CDR2 from the germline V gene are MNHEY and SVGAGI. The CDR3 covers 15 residues. The V gene end was trimmed by 6 bases and the J gene end by 8 bases; junction bases not matched to a gene: 8. CDR3 nucleotide sequence: TGTGCCAGCAGGCTTTGGGGACAGGGCGATTCACCCCTCCACTTT. This translates into CASRLWGQGDSPLHF.

V usage is TRBV6-1 and J usage is TRBJ2-7, with D hard to call. Trimming cost V 3 bases and J 3 bases, with 9 bases left between them. Germline CDR1 reads MNHNS; CDR2 reads SASEGT. The CDR3 extends over 13 amino acids. CDR3 nucleotide sequence: TGTGCCAGCAGTGATGTAGACAACTACGAGCAGTACTTC. Translation gives CASSDVDNYEQYF.

The rearrangement uses TRBV24-1 and TRBJ1-2; 11 bases are shared with TRBD1. CDR1 KGHDR and CDR2 SFDVKD come from the germline V gene. The V and J ends lost 3 bases and 5 bases, in that order; junction bases with no gene match: 1. The CDR3 is 14 residues long. The CDR3 region is CATSDRDRGYGYTF. The CDR3 DNA is TGTGCCACCAGTGATCGGGACAGGGGGTATGGCTACACCTTC.

This chain uses TRBV29-1 with TRBJ2-7, with 8 bases aligning to TRBD1. The germline gives CDR1 SQVTM, CDR2 ANQGSEA. Trimming cost V 7 bases and J 6 bases; bases outside gene matches: 8. The CDR3 consists of 12 residues. CDR3: CSGGQGGGEQYF. CDR3 sequence (DNA): TGCAGCGGAGGACAGGGTGGGGGCGAGCAGTACTTC.

V is TRBV5-6 and J is TRBJ2-6; weak D call: TRBD2 (5 bases). This CDR3 spans 16 amino acids. V was clipped by 4 bases and J by 3 bases, with 14 bases between them. Germline CDR1 reads SGHDT; CDR2 reads YYEEEE. CDR3 sequence reads: CASSLLSGVGANVLTF. As DNA, the CDR3 is TGTGCCAGCAGCCTGCTATCCGGGGTTGGGGCCAACGTCCTGACTTTC. The variable domain in full, completed from reference TRBV5-6 and TRBJ2-6, reads DAGVTQSPTHLIKTRGQQVTLRCSPKSGHDTVSWYQQALGQGPQFIFQYYEEEERQRGNFPDRFSGHQFPNYSSELNVNALLLGDSALYLCASSLLSGVGANVLTFGAGSRLTVL.

The chain couples TRBV5-5 to TRBJ1-3; D ambiguous. The germline V gene encodes CDR1 SGHKS and CDR2 YYEKEE (reference sequence). V gave up 2 bases and J gave up 0 bases, with 12 bases separating them. This CDR3 spans 16 amino acids. CDR3 nucleotides: TGTGCCAGCAGCTTAAGGGTAATCAACTCTGGAAACACCATATATTTT. Protein sequence: CASSLRVINSGNTIYF.

This clone was seen just once. The chain links TRBV6-1 to TRBJ2-7; TRBD2 matches 11 bases. The length of the CDR3 is 18 residues. Trimming removed 0 bases from V and 3 bases from J; junction bases left unmatched: 10. The germline V gene has CDR1 MNHNS and CDR2 SASEGT. The CDR3 region has the DNA TGTGCCAGCAGTGAAGCGTGGCTAGCGGGGGGATTTTTCTACGAGCAGTACTTC. As protein: CASSEAWLAGGFFYEQYF.

The genes are TRBV5-1 and TRBJ2-7, with 13 bases identical to TRBD2. V was clipped by 4 bases and J by 5 bases; unmatched bases: 6. The CDR3 extends over 15 amino acids. Germline CDR1 is SGHRS and CDR2 is YFSETQ. The CDR3 loop reads CASSITSGGANEQYF. Here the CDR3 DNA reads TGCGCCAGCAGCATTACTAGCGGGGGGGCCAACGAGCAGTACTTC.

The chain uses TRBV9 and TRBJ2-2; D remains ambiguous. Germline V gene sequence: CDR1 SGDLS, CDR2 YYNGEE. The V and J ends lost 4 bases and 1 base respectively, with 14 bases between them. This CDR3 comprises 16 residues. CDR3 amino acids: CASSRLLGLNTGELFF. The CDR3 coding sequence is TGTGCCAGCAGCCGGCTCTTGGGCCTGAACACCGGGGAGCTGTTTTTT.

The genes are TRBV18 and TRBJ1-1; D gene ambiguous. Trimming took off 3 bases at V and 4 bases at J, with 9 bases between the two ends. Germline CDR1 reads KGHSH; CDR2 reads LQKENI. The CDR3 has 13 amino acids. CDR3 region: CASSPQLRTEAFF. DNA for the CDR3: TGTGCCAGCTCACCCCAGCTACGCACTGAAGCTTTCTTT.

The rearrangement links TRBV2 to TRBJ1-1, with D uncertain. Germline assignment: CDR1 SNHLY and CDR2 FYNNEI. The V and J ends lost 5 bases and 4 bases respectively, with 11 bases between them. This CDR3 is 13 amino acids long. As DNA, the CDR3 is TGTGCCAGCAGTAGTATAGGGAGCACTGAAGCTTTCTTT. Translating gives CASSSIGSTEAFF.

The rearrangement links TRBV12-3 or TRBV12-4 to TRBJ2-7; TRBD2 is a possible D gene (5 bases). The ends were cut back, 7 bases at V and 6 bases at J, with 13 bases in the middle. The CDR3 loop spans 12 amino acids. DNA for the CDR3: TGTGCCAGCACCGAGGGCGCGGGCGAGCAGTACTTC. Translation gives CASTEGAGEQYF.

This rearrangement joins TRBV6-2 or TRBV6-3 to TRBJ2-7; TRBD2 aligns across 7 bases. The V gene's germline CDR1 is MNHEY and CDR2 SVGEGT. Germline trimming cut 4 bases from V and 0 bases from J; bases unmatched to any gene: 3. The CDR3 sequence is 14 residues long. CDR3: CASSSPGGSYEQYF. The CDR3 DNA sequence: TGTGCCAGCAGTTCGCCGGGGGGCTCCTACGAGCAGTACTTC.

The chain combines TRBV18 with TRBJ1-6, with a possible D match to TRBD1 (6 bases). CDR1 KGHSH and CDR2 LQKENI come from the germline V gene. The CDR3 contains 15 residues. The V and J ends lost 3 bases and 7 bases respectively, with 13 bases between them. The chain's CDR3 is CASSPRDTANSPLHF. The DNA of the CDR3 is TGTGCCAGCTCACCTCGGGACACAGCCAATTCACCCCTCCACTTT. The full variable domain, in which reference TRBV18 and TRBJ1-6 provide the parts outside the CDR3, is NAGVMQNPRHLVRRRGQEARLRCSPMKGHSHVYWYRQLPEEGLKFMVYLQKENIIDESGMPKERFSAEFPKEGPSILRIQQVVRGDSAAYFCASSPRDTANSPLHFGNGTRLTVT.

The genes are TRBV7-8 and TRBJ2-7, with a weak D call TRBD2 (6 bases). Germline CDR1 and CDR2: SGHVS and FQNEAQ. The CDR3 has 16 residues. The germline V and J ends were trimmed by 0 bases and 0 bases, with 12 bases remaining between them. This CDR3 reads CASSLARAGSSYEQYF. The CDR3 DNA sequence: TGTGCCAGCAGCTTAGCGCGGGCGGGAAGCTCCTACGAGCAGTACTTC. The full variable domain, in which reference TRBV7-8 and TRBJ2-7 provide the parts outside the CDR3, is GAGVSQSPRYKVAKRGQDVALRCDPISGHVSLFWYQQALGQGPEFLTYFQNEAQLDKSGLPSDRFFAERPEGSVSTLKIQRTQQEDSAVYLCASSLARAGSSYEQYFGPGTRLTVT.

The rearrangement uses TRBV7-9 and TRBJ2-1; perhaps D is TRBD1 or TRBD2 (5 bases each). V was pared by 0 bases and J by 8 bases, with 11 bases between. From germline, CDR1 is SEHNR and CDR2 FQNEAQ (reference sequence). This CDR3 spans 14 amino acids. The CDR3 protein is CASSLAGRDHEQFF. The CDR3 DNA reads TGTGCCAGCAGCTTAGCGGGCAGGGACCATGAGCAGTTCTTC.

This clone was seen just once. Here the CDR3 reads CASSLILWGQVNYEQYF. In nucleotides, the CDR3 is TGTGCCAGCAGCTTAATTCTTTGGGGACAGGTAAACTACGAGCAGTACTTC. The chain employs TRBV7-2 and TRBJ2-7, with 8 bases aligning to TRBD1. This CDR3 is built from 17 residues. The germline CDR1 and CDR2 sequences are SGHTA and FQGNSA. The ends lost 2 bases at V and 3 bases at J; junction bases unmatched: 12.

The rearrangement joins TRBV5-1 to TRBJ2-7, with unresolved D. Looked up from germline, CDR1 is SGHRS and CDR2 is YFSETQ. The CDR3 extends over 17 amino acids. Trimming cost V 0 bases and J 0 bases, with 16 bases left between them. CDR3 nucleotides: TGCGCCAGCAGCTTGGGAGCCTCAACTCTGAGCTCCTACGAGCAGTACTTC. It codes for CASSLGASTLSSYEQYF.

The chain uses TRBV19 and TRBJ2-7; weak D call: TRBD1 (5 bases). The V gene lost 3 bases and the J gene lost 4 bases, with 13 bases spanning the gap. CDR1 LNHDA and CDR2 SQIVND come from the germline V gene (reference sequence). CDR3 length equals 14 residues. CDR3 amino acids: CASSISSGRYEQYF. The DNA for the CDR3 is TGTGCCAGTAGTATTTCGTCAGGGCGATACGAGCAGTACTTC.

The rearrangement links TRBV5-1 to TRBJ1-5; possible D gene TRBD1, 5 bases. V was trimmed by 5 bases and J by 0 bases, leaving 9 bases between them. The CDR3 loop spans 14 amino acids. In germline, CDR1 is SGHRS, CDR2 YFSETQ. The DNA for the CDR3 is TGCGCCAGCAGTCTGGACACTAGCAATCAGCCCCAGCATTTT. As protein: CASSLDTSNQPQHF.

CDR3 sequence: CASSIFQSNQPQHF. CDR3 coding DNA: TGTGCCAGTAGTATTTTCCAGAGCAATCAGCCCCAGCATTTT. The chain couples TRBV19 to TRBJ1-5, with unresolved D. The germline V gene encodes CDR1 LNHDA and CDR2 SQIVND (reference sequence). This CDR3 is 14 amino acids long. Trimming shortened V by 3 bases and J by 1 base, and 7 bases separated the two germline ends.

The rearrangement links TRBV4-1 to TRBJ1-1; perhaps TRBD1 as D (5 bases). This CDR3 has 15 amino acids. CDR1 is MGHRA and CDR2 is YSYEKL in the germline V gene. V was clipped by 4 bases and J by 1 base, with 13 bases between them. The CDR3 DNA follows: TGCGCCAGCAGCCGTACGGGACGGCGGAACACTGAAGCTTTCTTT. As protein: CASSRTGRRNTEAFF.

Details on this clone: An end of the junction does not agree with germline; a read error may underlie this. This chain joins TRBV6-1 and TRBJ2-7, with 9 bases that match TRBD1. The CDR3 covers 15 residues. The germline gives CDR1 MNHNS, CDR2 SASEGT. This chain's CDR3 is CASREGTGRVYEQYF. The DNA of the CDR3 is TGTGCCAGCAGGGAAGGGACAGGGCGCGTCTACGAGCAGTACTTC.

The V gene is TRBV14, the J gene TRBJ2-7, with 7 bases that match TRBD2. Germline-derived CDR1 and CDR2 are SGHDN and FVKESK. CDR3 length equals 14 residues. Trimming removed 2 bases from V and 6 bases from J; junction bases left unmatched: 7. CDR3 in amino acids: CASSQLAARVEQYF. Here the CDR3 DNA reads TGTGCCAGCAGCCAACTAGCGGCCAGGGTCGAGCAGTACTTC.

There are a few counts of this clone. The V and J genes are TRBV4-1 and TRBJ1-1; TRBD1 matches at 7 bases. V was clipped by 8 bases and J by 0 bases; unmatched bases: 12. Germline assignment: CDR1 MGHRA and CDR2 YSYEKL. CDR3 size: 16 residues. CDR3 sequence: CASRLRTGEVNTEAFF. The CDR3 DNA sequence: TGCGCCAGCCGACTTCGTACAGGGGAGGTGAACACTGAAGCTTTCTTT.

The rearrangement uses TRBV5-6 and TRBJ2-3; TRBD1 aligns across 10 bases. The CDR3 is 16 residues long. Germline CDR1 SGHDT, CDR2 YYEEEE. V lost 4 bases, J lost 3 bases, and 8 bases stayed unmatched. CDR3 sequence: CASSAGVGQGTDTQYF. The CDR3 bases are TGTGCCAGCAGCGCTGGGGTGGGACAGGGGACAGATACGCAGTATTTT.

V gene TRBV23-1 combines with J gene TRBJ1-2; possibly TRBD1 for D (6 bases). TRBV23-1 qualifies as an ORF whose function is uncertain. The CDR3 has 15 amino acids. Trimming took 2 bases from V and 3 from J, leaving 13 bases between them. As DNA, the CDR3 is TGCGCCAGCAGTCAAACACCCCAGGGGCACTATGGCTACACCTTC. Protein sequence: CASSQTPQGHYGYTF.

This chain joins TRBV10-3 and TRBJ1-5; the match to TRBD1 covers 7 bases. V trimming: 2 bases; J trimming: 3 bases; junction bases outside the gene matches: 7. The CDR3 is 16 amino acids. CDR1 is ENHRY and CDR2 is SYGVKD in the germline V gene. In nucleotides, the CDR3 is TGTGCCATCAGTGAGGCCGGGACAGCAAACAATCAGCCCCAGCATTTT. Protein product: CAISEAGTANNQPQHF.